A single sample is the source of the 14 T cell receptor beta chains below, sequenced in a study of identical twins. One entry per CDR3 protein, called by TCRdb with MiXCR from the 5' RACE reads. The sample lists roughly 1,500,000 distinct CDR3 sequences, about 31% occurring once. What was sequenced was cord blood. These receptor sequences come from a newborn girl in good health.

Comments on this clonotype: A junction boundary mismatches the germline segment, possibly from a read error. The genes are TRBV6-1 and TRBJ2-1; 10 bases fit TRBD1. CDR3 length: 17 residues. Germline loops: CDR1 MNHNS, CDR2 SASEGT. The CDR3 bases are TGTGCCAGCGTAGACCGCGGGACAGGGGACCTCTGGGATGAGCGGTTCTTC. This codes for CASVDRGTGDLWDERFF.

This clonotype has just a few counts. The CDR3 sequence is CASSTGTPNYNEQFF. DNA of the CDR3: TGCGCCAGCAGCACCGGGACTCCAAACTACAATGAGCAGTTCTTC. The rearrangement joins TRBV5-1 to TRBJ2-1, with a possible D match to TRBD2 (6 bases). This CDR3 region has 15 residues. Germline lookup yields CDR1 SGHRS and CDR2 YFSETQ. Trimming left V 4 bases short and J 3 bases short, with 14 bases between.

This rearrangement joins TRBV25-1 to TRBJ1-4; unclear D gene. The length of the CDR3 is 14 residues. Germline lookup yields CDR1 MGHDK and CDR2 SYGVNS. Trimming removed 3 bases at V and 2 bases at J, with 7 bases between. The CDR3 nucleotides are TGTGCCAGCAGTGATGTGGGGACTAATGAAAAACTGTTTTTT. Translation gives CASSDVGTNEKLFF.

The chain links TRBV14 to TRBJ1-4, with unresolved D. V lost 2 bases, J lost 7 bases, and 8 bases lay in between. This CDR3 has 13 residues. Germline V gene lookup returns CDR1 SGHDN and CDR2 FVKESK. The CDR3 spells CASSQYSGEKLFF. Here the CDR3 DNA reads TGTGCCAGCAGCCAATACTCCGGTGAAAAACTGTTTTTT.

The CDR3 sequence: CASSLVNSNQPQHF. The CDR3 region has the DNA TGTGCCAGCAGTTTGGTCAATAGCAATCAGCCCCAGCATTTT. The chain carries TRBV12-3 or TRBV12-4 and TRBJ1-5; no reliable D call. CDR3 length equals 14 residues. Trimming left V 3 bases short and J 0 bases short, with 6 bases between.

The chain has TRBV20-1 and TRBJ1-2; D call uncertain. Germline lookup yields CDR1 DFQATT and CDR2 SNEGSKA (reference sequence). V lost 0 bases, J lost 4 bases, and 12 bases lay in between. The CDR3 length is 14 residues. For the CDR3, the DNA is TGCAGTGCTAGAGATATCCAGGTGGGCTATGGCTACACCTTC. Amino acids: CSARDIQVGYGYTF.

This clonotype was counted between two and nine times. The chain couples TRBV4-1 to TRBJ1-1; D is possibly TRBD1 (5 bases). Germline V gene lookup returns CDR1 MGHRA and CDR2 YSYEKL. The CDR3 is made up of 18 amino acids. Trimming took off 1 base at V and 1 base at J, with 19 bases between the two ends. CDR3 loop: CASSQASGLLGGNTEAFF. DNA for the CDR3: TGCGCCAGCAGCCAAGCATCGGGCTTGCTGGGGGGGAACACTGAAGCTTTCTTT.

V is TRBV6-1 and J is TRBJ2-7, with a tentative D call TRBD2 (7 bases). Germline CDR1 MNHNS, CDR2 SASEGT. The CDR3 has 14 residues. Between the trimmed V and J ends, which lost 3 bases and 1 base, there was a span of 10 bases. This chain's CDR3 is CASSDGGPSYEQYF. The CDR3, as DNA: TGTGCCAGCAGTGACGGGGGGCCTTCCTACGAGCAGTACTTC.

The chain combines TRBV27 with TRBJ1-4; 7 nucleotides match TRBD1. The germline CDR1 and CDR2 sequences are MNHEY and SMNVEV (reference sequence). The CDR3 extends over 15 amino acids. The junction had 6 bases not matched to a gene; V was cut back by 4 bases and J by 4 bases. CDR3 amino acids: CASSSYRGVNEKLFF. In nucleotides, the CDR3 is TGTGCCAGCAGTTCCTACAGGGGAGTTAATGAAAAACTGTTTTTT.

The V and J genes are TRBV2 and TRBJ1-6; 10 nucleotides agree with TRBD1. The V gene end was trimmed by 4 bases and the J gene end by 9 bases; junction bases not matched to a gene: 3. The CDR3 spans 14 residues. Germline CDR1 SNHLY, CDR2 FYNNEI. CDR3 in amino acids: CASSGDRGVSPLHF. CDR3 coding DNA: TGTGCCAGCAGTGGGGACAGGGGAGTTTCACCCCTCCACTTT.

This clonotype showed up just a few times. This chain uses TRBV4-2 with TRBJ2-7; D is unresolved. The germline V gene has CDR1 LGHNA and CDR2 YNFKEQ. The CDR3 covers 15 residues. Trimming pared 0 bases from V and 3 bases from J, leaving 12 bases between. The CDR3 sequence is CASSQDMDPNYEQYF. In DNA form, the CDR3 reads TGTGCCAGCAGCCAAGATATGGATCCCAACTACGAGCAGTACTTC.

Only a few counts were recorded for this clonotype. Just one base apart from a much larger clone, this may be a read error. The chain uses TRBV27 and TRBJ1-2; no clear D gene. This CDR3 comprises 13 residues. Germline CDR1 MNHEY, CDR2 SMNVEV (reference sequence). The V and J ends lost 3 bases and 0 bases respectively, with 5 bases between them. The CDR3 is CASSFFSNYGYTF. As DNA, the CDR3 is TGTGCCAGCAGTTTTTTTTCTAACTATGGCTACACCTTC.

This chain joins TRBV20-1 and TRBJ2-1; possibly TRBD1 or TRBD2 for D (5 bases each). The CDR3 totals 15 residues. CDR1 is DFQATT, CDR2 SNEGSKA, per germline (reference sequence). V lost 3 bases and J 2 bases, leaving 14 bases between the germline ends. CDR3 loop: CSASGTFGPYNEQFF. The CDR3 DNA sequence: TGCAGTGCTAGCGGGACCTTCGGGCCCTACAATGAGCAGTTCTTC.

This rearrangement joins TRBV2 to TRBJ2-7, with D possibly TRBD2 on 5 matching bases. This CDR3 has 14 amino acids. Trimming pared 8 bases from V and 2 bases from J, leaving 16 bases between. Germline assignment: CDR1 SNHLY and CDR2 FYNNEI. The CDR3 DNA sequence: TGTGCCAGCGGTGGCACTAGAAGTACCTACGAGCAGTACTTC. Translated: CASGGTRSTYEQYF.